In its sample, the clone carrying this T cell receptor beta chain was seen a few times. Researchers prepared the TCRbeta library using unique molecular identifiers, the study reports. Via MiXCR, TCRdb re-called the PCR reads, giving one row per CDR3 protein. The sample consists of hundreds of thousands of distinct CDR3 sequences, roughly 15% of them appearing once. The data belong to a study of T-cell reconstitution after alpha-beta-depleted transplantation in children. The sequencing used PBMCs, mostly from graft donor cells, collected 360 days after TCRalphabeta/CD19-depleted stem cell transplant. This sequence originates from a boy in the first two years of life who had a stem cell transplant for Wiskott-Aldrich syndrome, so the T cells may come from the graft donor.

The CDR3 sequence: CASSFLSGVYNEQFF. Here the CDR3 DNA reads TGTGCCAGCAGTTTTCTTTCGGGAGTCTACAATGAGCAGTTCTTC. The rearrangement uses TRBV12-3 or TRBV12-4 and TRBJ2-1; D is possibly TRBD2 (6 bases). Trimming removed 3 bases at V and 3 bases at J, with 12 bases between. The CDR3 runs 15 residues.